This TCR beta chain emerged from a study of T cells in localized non-small cell lung cancer. CDR3 size: 16 residues. V was shortened by 0 bases and J by 1 base, with 13 bases between the two germline ends. Germline-derived CDR1 and CDR2 are SGHNT and YYREEE (reference sequence). Clones were read by immunoSEQ multiplex PCR, and TCRdb kept only the in-frame ones, dropping some. The repertoire consists of 52,000 or so clones, with 75% to 90% occurring once and the leading ten covering under 20%. Of note for this clone: Antigen unknown.

General study findings and limits: In the blood, greater T cell density corresponded to longer overall survival. Owing to sequencing of a solitary tumor region, heterogeneity cannot be discounted. In adjacent lung, a median roughly 56 of the top 100 tumor clones were found. Adjacent uninvolved lung tissue had the highest T cell clonality, exceeding tumor.

The source of this sequence is a male donor at least 60 years old with stage III squamous cell lung carcinoma. The input for sequencing was peripheral blood, taken before any cancer treatment. The J gene is TRBJ1-2, the V gene TRBV5-4, with TRBD1 as a possible D gene (6 bases). The CDR3, as DNA: TGTGCCAGCAGCTTGGGGGGGGCCCGAATTAACTATGGCTACACCTTC. This translates into CASSLGGARINYGYTF.